This note documents a single T cell receptor beta chain sequence. This specimen comes from a study of blood T cell repertoires in COVID-19. Study in general: Both acute and convalescent COVID-19 samples were obtained from the United States, Italy and Spain. Sources were T cells, B-cell-depleted T cells, or PBMCs; the material itself was cDNA or gDNA.

CDR3 length equals 14 residues. The germline V gene encodes CDR1 MDHEN and CDR2 SYDVKM. Original processing methods: Quantification of nucleated cells was approximated via reference gene primer amplification. Repertoires were generated with immunoSEQ multiplex PCR, while TCRdb's copy carries only in-frame clones and drops some. Clonal size and the V and J genes are those of that table, whereas D and trimming came from the DNA. The repertoire holds 200,000 to 250,000 clones, with approximately 82% as singletons. Sequencing was carried out using peripheral blood. This chain uses TRBV28 with TRBJ2-2; D may be TRBD1 (5 bases). The receptor was derived from a woman in her 70s with active or convalescent COVID-19. The CDR3 is CGGWADTNTGELFF. The CDR3 DNA sequence: TGTGGTGGGTGGGCGGACACGAACACCGGGGAGCTGTTTTTT.